This TCR beta chain was captured in a study of blood T cell repertoires in COVID-19. Study-wide background: Spain, Italy and the United States supplied samples that represented acute and convalescent COVID-19. PBMCs, B-cell-depleted T cells, or T cells were the source of the cDNA or gDNA that made up the material.

The V gene's germline CDR1 is MDHEN and CDR2 SYDVKM. Trimming took 1 base from V and 4 from J, leaving 11 bases between them. The CDR3 is 15 residues long. This table comes from immunoSEQ multiplex PCR, and its TCRdb copy is limited to in-frame clones, with some not included. Of about 87,000 clones listed, around four fifths are singletons. This TCR was recovered from a woman in her sixties or seventies with acute or convalescent COVID-19. This chain links TRBV28 with TRBJ1-5; D ambiguous. The sequenced sample was peripheral blood. CDR3 DNA: TGTGCCAGCAGTTTATCGCCGGGCGGGAATCAGCCCCAGCATTTT. Translation: CASSLSPGGNQPQHF.